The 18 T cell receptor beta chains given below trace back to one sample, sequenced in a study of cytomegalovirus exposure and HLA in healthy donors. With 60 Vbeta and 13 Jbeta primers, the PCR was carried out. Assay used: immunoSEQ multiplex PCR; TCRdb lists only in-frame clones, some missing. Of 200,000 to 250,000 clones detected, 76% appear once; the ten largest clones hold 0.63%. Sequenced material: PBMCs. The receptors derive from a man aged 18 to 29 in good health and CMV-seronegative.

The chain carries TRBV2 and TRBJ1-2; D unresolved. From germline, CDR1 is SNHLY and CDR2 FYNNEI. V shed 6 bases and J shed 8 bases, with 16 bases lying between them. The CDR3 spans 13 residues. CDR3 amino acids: CASREDGLGGYTF. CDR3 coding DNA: TGTGCCAGCAGGGAGGACGGGCTAGGGGGCTACACCTTC.

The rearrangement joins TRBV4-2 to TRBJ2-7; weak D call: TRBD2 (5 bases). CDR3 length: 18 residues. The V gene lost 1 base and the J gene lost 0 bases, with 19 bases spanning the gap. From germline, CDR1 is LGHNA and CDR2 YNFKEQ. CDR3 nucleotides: TGTGCCAGCAGCCAAGGACGGCCGGGAAACTTGTTCTCCTACGAGCAGTACTTC. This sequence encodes CASSQGRPGNLFSYEQYF.

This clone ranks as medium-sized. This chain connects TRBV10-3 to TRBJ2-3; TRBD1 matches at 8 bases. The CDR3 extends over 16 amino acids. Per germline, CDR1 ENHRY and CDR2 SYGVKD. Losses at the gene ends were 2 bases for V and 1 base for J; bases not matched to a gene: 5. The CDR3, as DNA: TGTGCCATCAGTGAGGCCCCGGGACAGGGCACAGATACGCAGTATTTT. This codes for CAISEAPGQGTDTQYF.

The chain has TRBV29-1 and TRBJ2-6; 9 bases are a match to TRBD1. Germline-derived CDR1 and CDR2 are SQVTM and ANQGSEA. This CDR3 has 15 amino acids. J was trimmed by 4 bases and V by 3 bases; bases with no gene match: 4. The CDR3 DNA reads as TGCAGCGTTGAGAACAGGGGGCTCGGGGCCAACGTCCTGACTTTC. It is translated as CSVENRGLGANVLTF. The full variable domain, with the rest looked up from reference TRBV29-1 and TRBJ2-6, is SAVISQKPSRDICQRGTSLTIQCQVDSQVTMMFWYRQQPGQSLTLIATANQGSEATYESGFVIDKFPISRPNLTFSTLTVSNMSPEDSSIYLCSVENRGLGANVLTFGAGSRLTVL.

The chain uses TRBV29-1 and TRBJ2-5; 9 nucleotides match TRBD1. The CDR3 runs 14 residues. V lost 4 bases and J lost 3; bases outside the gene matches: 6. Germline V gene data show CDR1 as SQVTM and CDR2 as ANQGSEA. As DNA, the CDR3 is TGCAGCGTTGGGGACAGGGATAACGAAGAGACCCAGTACTTC. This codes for CSVGDRDNEETQYF.

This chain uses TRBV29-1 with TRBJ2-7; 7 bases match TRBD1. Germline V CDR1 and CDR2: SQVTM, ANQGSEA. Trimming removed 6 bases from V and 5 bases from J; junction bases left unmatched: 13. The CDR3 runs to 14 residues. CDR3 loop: CSVSASYRGNEQYF. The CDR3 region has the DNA TGCAGCGTATCCGCCTCATACAGGGGAAACGAGCAGTACTTC.

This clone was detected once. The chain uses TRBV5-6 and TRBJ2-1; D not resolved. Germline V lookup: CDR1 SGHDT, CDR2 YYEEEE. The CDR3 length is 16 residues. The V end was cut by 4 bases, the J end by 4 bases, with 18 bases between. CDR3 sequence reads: CASSASGSRRYNEQFF. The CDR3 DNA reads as TGTGCCAGCAGCGCATCCGGGTCAAGGAGATACAATGAGCAGTTCTTC.

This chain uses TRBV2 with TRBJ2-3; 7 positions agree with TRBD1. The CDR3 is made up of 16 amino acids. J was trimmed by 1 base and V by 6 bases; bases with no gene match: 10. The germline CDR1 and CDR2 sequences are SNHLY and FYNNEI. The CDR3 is CASSDPDRHRTDTQYF. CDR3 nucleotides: TGTGCCAGCAGCGACCCGGACAGGCATCGCACAGATACGCAGTATTTT.

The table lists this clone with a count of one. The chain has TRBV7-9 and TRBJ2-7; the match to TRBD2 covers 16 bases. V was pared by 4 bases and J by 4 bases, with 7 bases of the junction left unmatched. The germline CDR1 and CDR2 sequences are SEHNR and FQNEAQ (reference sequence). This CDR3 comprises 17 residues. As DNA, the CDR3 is TGTGCCAGCAGCTCGCCTGGGACTAGCGGGAGGGCATACGAGCAGTACTTC. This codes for CASSSPGTSGRAYEQYF.

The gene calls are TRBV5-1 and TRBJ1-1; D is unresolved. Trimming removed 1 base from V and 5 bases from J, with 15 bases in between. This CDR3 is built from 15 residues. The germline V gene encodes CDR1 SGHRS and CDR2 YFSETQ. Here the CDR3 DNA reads TGCGCCAGCAGCTTGCGGGGTCCGGATGGGACTGAAGCTTTCTTT. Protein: CASSLRGPDGTEAFF.

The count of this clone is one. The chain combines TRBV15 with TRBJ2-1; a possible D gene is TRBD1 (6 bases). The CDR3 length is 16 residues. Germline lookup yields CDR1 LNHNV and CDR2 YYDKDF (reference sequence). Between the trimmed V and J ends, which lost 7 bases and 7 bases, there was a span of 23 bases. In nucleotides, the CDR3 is TGTGCCACCACTCGGTCAGGGGCTAGCCGAGGGAATGAGCAGTTCTTC. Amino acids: CATTRSGASRGNEQFF.

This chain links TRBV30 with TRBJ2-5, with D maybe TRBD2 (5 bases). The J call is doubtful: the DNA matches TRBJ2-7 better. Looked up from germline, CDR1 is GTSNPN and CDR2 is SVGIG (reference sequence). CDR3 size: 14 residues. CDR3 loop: CAWSVMSPEGEQYF. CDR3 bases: TGTGCCTGGAGTGTGATGTCACCAGAGGGCGAGCAGTACTTC.

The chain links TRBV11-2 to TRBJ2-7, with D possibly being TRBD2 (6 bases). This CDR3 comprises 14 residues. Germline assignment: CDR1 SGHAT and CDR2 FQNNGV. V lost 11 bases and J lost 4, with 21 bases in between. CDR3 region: CASTSTTGVYEQYF. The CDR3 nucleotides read TGTGCCTCGACCTCTACAACGGGAGTTTACGAGCAGTACTTC.

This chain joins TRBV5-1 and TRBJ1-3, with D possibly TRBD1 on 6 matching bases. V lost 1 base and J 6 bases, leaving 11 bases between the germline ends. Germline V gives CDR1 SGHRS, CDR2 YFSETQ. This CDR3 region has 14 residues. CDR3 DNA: TGCGCCAGCAGCTTGCAGGGGCAAAAAAACACCATATATTTT. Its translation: CASSLQGQKNTIYF. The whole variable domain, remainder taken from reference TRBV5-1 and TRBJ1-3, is KAGVTQTPRYLIKTRGQQVTLSCSPISGHRSVSWYQQTPGQGLQFLFEYFSETQRNKGNFPGRFSGRQFSNSRSEMNVSTLELGDSALYLCASSLQGQKNTIYFGEGSWLTVV.

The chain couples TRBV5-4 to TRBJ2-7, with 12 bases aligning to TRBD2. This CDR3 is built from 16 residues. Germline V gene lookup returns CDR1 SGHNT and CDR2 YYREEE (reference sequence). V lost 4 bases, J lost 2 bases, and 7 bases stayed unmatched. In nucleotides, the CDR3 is TGTGCCAGCAGCCTAGGACTAGCGGGATTCACCTACGAGCAGTACTTC. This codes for CASSLGLAGFTYEQYF. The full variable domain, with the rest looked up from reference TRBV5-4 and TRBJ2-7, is ETGVTQSPTHLIKTRGQQVTLRCSSQSGHNTVSWYQQALGQGPQFIFQYYREEENGRGNFPPRFSGLQFPNYSSELNVNALELDDSALYLCASSLGLAGFTYEQYFGPGTRLTVT.

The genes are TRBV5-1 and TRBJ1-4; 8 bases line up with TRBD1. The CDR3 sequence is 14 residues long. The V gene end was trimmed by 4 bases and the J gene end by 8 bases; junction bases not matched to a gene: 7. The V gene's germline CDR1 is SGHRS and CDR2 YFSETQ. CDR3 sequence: CASSLGTGGEKLFF. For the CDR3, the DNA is TGCGCCAGCAGCCTGGGGACAGGAGGCGAAAAACTGTTTTTT.

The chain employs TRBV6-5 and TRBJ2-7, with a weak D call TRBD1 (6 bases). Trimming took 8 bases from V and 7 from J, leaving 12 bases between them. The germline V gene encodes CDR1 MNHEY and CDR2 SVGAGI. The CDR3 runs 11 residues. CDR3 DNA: TGTGCCAGCGGACAGCCAGGGGAGCAGTACTTC. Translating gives CASGQPGEQYF.

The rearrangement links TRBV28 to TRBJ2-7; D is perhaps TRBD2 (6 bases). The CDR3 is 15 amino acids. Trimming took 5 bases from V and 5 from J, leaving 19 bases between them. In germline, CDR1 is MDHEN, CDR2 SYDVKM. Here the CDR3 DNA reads TGTGCCAGCAGTAGACTAGTAGCCTCGTCGGACGAGCAGTACTTC. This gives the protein CASSRLVASSDEQYF.